This T cell receptor beta chain was profiled in a study of regulatory T cells in long-lasting Graves disease. Study-wide background: Over 5 years of antithyroid drugs with positive TSH receptor antibodies was taken to mean persistent Graves' disease.

Both iRepertoire HTBI primers and Arm-PCR of CDR3 regions were used to build the TCR beta libraries. As handled by the study authors: Analysis of the samples identified roughly 62 TRBV and about 14 TRBJ segments. TCRdb reanalysed the multiplex PCR reads using MiXCR and keeps one entry per CDR3 protein. V and J calls and clone size were set by TCRdb, not the authors. Here the sample spans a few hundred thousand distinct CDR3 sequences, roughly 20% being singletons. This clonotype was counted between two and nine times. What it binds is not known. The CDR3 runs to 15 residues. V lost 4 bases, J lost 7 bases, and 9 bases stayed unmatched. Germline V gene data show CDR1 as SEHNR and CDR2 as FQNEAQ (reference sequence). Stated time point: persistent/refractory GD, antithyroid drugs over 5 years with positive TRAb. The authors made the TCR library using RNA they extracted from PBMCs. Study outcomes and limitations: There was favoring of TRBV28, TRBJ1-2 and TRBJ2-5 in persistent disease. Possibly, accuracy suffered from the small sample size.

This clonotype was obtained from a woman between 40 and 50 years old with Graves disease. Source: peripheral blood mononuclear cells (PBMCs), taken when the disease was refractory, from a patient treated with antithyroid drugs. The J gene is TRBJ2-1, the V gene TRBV7-9; 8 bases are a match to TRBD2. CDR3 sequence: CASSSLAGGGNEQFF. CDR3 in DNA: TGTGCCAGCAGCTCTCTCGCGGGGGGCGGGAATGAGCAGTTCTTC.